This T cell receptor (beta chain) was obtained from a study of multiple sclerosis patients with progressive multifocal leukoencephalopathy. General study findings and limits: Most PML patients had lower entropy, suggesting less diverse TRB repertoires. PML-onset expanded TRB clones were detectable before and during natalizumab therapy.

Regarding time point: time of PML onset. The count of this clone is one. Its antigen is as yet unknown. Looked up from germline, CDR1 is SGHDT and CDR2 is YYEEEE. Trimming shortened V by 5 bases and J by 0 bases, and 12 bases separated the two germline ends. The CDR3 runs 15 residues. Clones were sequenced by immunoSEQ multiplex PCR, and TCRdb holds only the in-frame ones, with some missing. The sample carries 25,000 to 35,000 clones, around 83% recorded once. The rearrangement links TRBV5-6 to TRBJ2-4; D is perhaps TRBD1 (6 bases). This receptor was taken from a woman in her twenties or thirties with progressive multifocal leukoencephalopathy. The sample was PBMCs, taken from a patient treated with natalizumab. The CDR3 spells CASSQQGIAKNIQYF. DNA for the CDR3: TGTGCCAGCAGTCAACAGGGTATAGCCAAAAACATTCAGTACTTC.